This paragraph covers one T cell receptor beta chain sequence. These data originate in a study of shared clonotypes between healthy human individuals. J lost 5 bases, V lost 4 bases, and 6 bases had no gene match. The CDR3 is 15 residues long. Looked up from germline, CDR1 is LGHNA and CDR2 is YNFKEQ. Data came from immunoSEQ multiplex PCR; TCRdb stores just in-frame clones and leaves some out. The sample contains some 1 million clones, about 80% of which appear only once. The TCR comes from a man younger than 30 in good health. The chain links TRBV4-2 to TRBJ2-7; 12 nucleotides line up with TRBD2. The sequencing sample was made of memory CD4+ T cells sorted from blood. Indicated subset: CD45RA-negative fraction. The chain's CDR3 is CASSRTSGGFNEQYF. The CDR3 DNA follows: TGTGCCAGCAGCCGCACTAGCGGGGGGTTCAACGAGCAGTACTTC.